This T cell receptor beta chain was profiled in a study of Graves' ophthalmopathy and Graves' hyperthyroidism. Study results and limitations: Blood also contained most of the expanded thyroid clonotypes above 0.001 frequency.

RNA transcripts were the template, and TCR beta CDR3 regions were amplified from them. First-round RT-PCR relied on HTBI primers, and a second-round multiplex PCR came next. TCRdb itself ran the multiplex PCR reads through MiXCR, one entry per CDR3 protein. This table holds around 1.1 million distinct CDR3 sequences, about 35% found once. In the case of this clonotype: The antigen remains undetermined.

Researchers turned away patients with other autoimmune diseases, uncontrolled infections, pregnancy or lactation. The CDR3 runs to 16 residues. Germline values: CDR1 SQVTM, CDR2 ANQGSEA. Deletions cut 4 bases from V and 7 bases from J, with 20 bases between. The sequenced sample consisted of peripheral blood or thyroid tissue (not recorded which). The chain links TRBV29-1 to TRBJ1-6; unclear D gene. This TCR was sampled from an adult man with Graves' hyperthyroidism. Here the CDR3 reads CSVVPATEDNNSPLHF. CDR3 DNA: TGCAGCGTTGTGCCTGCGACTGAGGATAACAATTCACCCCTCCACTTT.